This is a list of T cell receptor beta chains from one sample in a study of blood T cell repertoires in COVID-19. The table came from immunoSEQ multiplex PCR; TCRdb's copy has only in-frame clones and leaves some out. The sample shows roughly 100,000 clones, 88% of them seen only once. Sequenced input: peripheral blood. These receptors were collected from a human donor in a cohort sampled during active COVID-19. Each CDR3 is given with its conserved first and last residue. Fields, in order: J gene, D gene, clone size, V gene, CDR3 protein, CDR3 DNA. D genes are given only for firm matches. Clone size is not always given. Where it is, it says once, few, many or a class for expanded clones.

j_call: TRBJ2-2
d_call: NA
clone_size: NA
v_call: TRBV5-4
cdr3_aa: CASSFPPGKGTGELFF
cdr3_nt: TGTGCCAGCAGCTTTCCTCCAGGGAAAGGCACCGGGGAGCTGTTTTTT

j_call: TRBJ1-2
d_call: TRBD1
clone_size: NA
v_call: TRBV11-2
cdr3_aa: CASSLVAGGGYGYTF
cdr3_nt: TGTGCCAGCAGCTTAGTGGCAGGGGGTGGCTATGGCTACACCTTC

j_call: TRBJ2-1
d_call: TRBD2
clone_size: NA
v_call: TRBV10-1
cdr3_aa: CASSESLAGGAGSYNEQFF
cdr3_nt: TGCGCCAGCAGTGAGTCTCTAGCGGGGGGTGCCGGCTCCTACAATGAGCAGTTCTTC

j_call: TRBJ2-2
d_call: NA
clone_size: NA
v_call: TRBV20-1
cdr3_aa: CSASTGSGTGELFF
cdr3_nt: TGCAGTGCTAGTACTGGGTCGGGGACCGGGGAGCTGTTTTTT

j_call: TRBJ1-2
d_call: NA
clone_size: NA
v_call: TRBV30
cdr3_aa: CAWGPSGNYGYTF
cdr3_nt: TGTGCCTGGGGCCCCTCGGGGAACTATGGCTACACCTTC

j_call: TRBJ1-6
d_call: TRBD1
clone_size: NA
v_call: TRBV5-8
cdr3_aa: CASSAYPGQRNSPLHF
cdr3_nt: TGTGCCAGCAGCGCCTATCCGGGACAGAGAAATTCACCCCTCCACTTT

j_call: TRBJ1-1
d_call: NA
clone_size: NA
v_call: TRBV2
cdr3_aa: CASKQGQTEAFF
cdr3_nt: TGTGCCAGCAAACAGGGCCAGACTGAAGCTTTCTTT

j_call: TRBJ2-7
d_call: TRBD1
clone_size: NA
v_call: TRBV29-1
cdr3_aa: CSVGRDSYEQYF
cdr3_nt: TGCAGCGTTGGCCGGGACAGCTACGAGCAGTACTTC

j_call: TRBJ1-3
d_call: TRBD1
clone_size: NA
v_call: TRBV4-2
cdr3_aa: CASSQEPRQGSGNTIYF
cdr3_nt: TGTGCCAGCAGCCAAGAGCCCCGACAGGGCTCTGGAAACACCATATATTTT

j_call: TRBJ2-7
d_call: TRBD1
clone_size: NA
v_call: TRBV7-9
cdr3_aa: CASSSWDRVREQYF
cdr3_nt: TGTGCCAGCAGCTCGTGGGACAGGGTGAGAGAGCAGTACTTC

j_call: TRBJ1-5
d_call: NA
clone_size: NA
v_call: TRBV9
cdr3_aa: CASSVVRFCNQPQHF
cdr3_nt: TGTGCCAGCAGCGTAGTCAGGTTTTGCAATCAGCCCCAGCATTTT

j_call: TRBJ2-1
d_call: NA
clone_size: NA
v_call: TRBV10-3
cdr3_aa: CAISAGGNEQFF
cdr3_nt: TGTGCCATCAGCGCAGGGGGGAATGAGCAGTTCTTC

j_call: TRBJ2-3
d_call: TRBD2
clone_size: NA
v_call: TRBV5-8
cdr3_aa: CASSRGLALSTDTQYF
cdr3_nt: TGTGCCAGCAGCCGAGGACTAGCGCTCAGCACAGATACGCAGTATTTT

j_call: TRBJ2-6
d_call: NA
clone_size: once
v_call: TRBV19
cdr3_aa: CASAPGSSGANVLTF
cdr3_nt: TGTGCCAGTGCCCCAGGAAGCTCTGGGGCCAACGTCCTGACTTTC

j_call: TRBJ1-2
d_call: TRBD1
clone_size: NA
v_call: TRBV27
cdr3_aa: CASSMARTGVSYTF
cdr3_nt: TGTGCCAGCAGCATGGCGAGGACAGGGGTCAGCTACACCTTC

j_call: TRBJ2-1
d_call: TRBD2
clone_size: NA
v_call: TRBV6-5
cdr3_aa: CASSWGAGVTYNEQFF
cdr3_nt: TGTGCCAGCAGTTGGGGTGCGGGGGTGACGTACAATGAGCAGTTCTTC

j_call: TRBJ2-3
d_call: TRBD2
clone_size: NA
v_call: TRBV28
cdr3_aa: CASSVSGEGGDTQYF
cdr3_nt: TGTGCCAGCAGTGTTAGCGGGGAGGGTGGAGATACGCAGTATTTT

j_call: TRBJ1-1
d_call: TRBD1
clone_size: NA
v_call: TRBV25-1
cdr3_aa: CASSRTGRGDTEAFF
cdr3_nt: TGTGCCAGCAGCCGGACAGGGCGGGGAGACACTGAAGCTTTCTTT